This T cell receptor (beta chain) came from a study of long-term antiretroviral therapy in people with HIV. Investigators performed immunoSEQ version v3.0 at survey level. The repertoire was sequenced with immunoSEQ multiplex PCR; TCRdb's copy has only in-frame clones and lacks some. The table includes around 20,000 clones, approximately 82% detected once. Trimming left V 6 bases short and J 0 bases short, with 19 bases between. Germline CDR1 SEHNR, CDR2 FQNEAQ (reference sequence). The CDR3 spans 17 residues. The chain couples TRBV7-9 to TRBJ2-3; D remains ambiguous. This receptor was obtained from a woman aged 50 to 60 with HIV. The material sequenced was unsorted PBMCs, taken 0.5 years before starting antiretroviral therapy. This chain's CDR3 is CASRLRKKRASTDTQYF. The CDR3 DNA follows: TGTGCCAGCAGACTACGAAAAAAGCGAGCTAGCACAGATACGCAGTATTTT.